A single sample is the source of the 17 T cell receptor beta chains below, sequenced in a study of cytomegalovirus exposure and HLA in healthy donors. 13 Jbeta primers and 60 Vbeta primers were used for the PCR. Clones were read by immunoSEQ multiplex PCR, and TCRdb kept only the in-frame ones, dropping some. The sample consists of fewer than 200,000 clones, about 80% of them appearing once. The sample taken for sequencing was PBMCs. The receptors originated from a man aged 25-45 years in good health and CMV-seronegative.

This clone was seen only a few times. The rearrangement joins TRBV5-1 to TRBJ1-1; 9 nucleotides line up with TRBD1. CDR3 length: 15 amino acids. Trimming at V came to 2 bases and at J to 4 bases, leaving 6 bases not matched to a gene. Germline V gene lookup returns CDR1 SGHRS and CDR2 YFSETQ. The CDR3 protein is CASSFQQGAGTEAFF. The CDR3 DNA reads as TGCGCCAGCAGCTTTCAACAGGGGGCTGGCACTGAAGCTTTCTTT.

This clone was observed a few times. V and J are TRBV9 and TRBJ2-3; 8 positions agree with TRBD2. Per germline, CDR1 SGDLS and CDR2 YYNGEE. This CDR3 spans 15 amino acids. V dropped 0 bases and J dropped 5; count of bases not matched to a gene: 5. DNA for the CDR3: TGTGCCAGCAGCGTAGGGGTTAGCGGGGAAGATACGCAGTATTTT. Protein: CASSVGVSGEDTQYF.

This clone was seen a single time. This chain links TRBV5-6 with TRBJ1-2; maybe TRBD1 (5 bases). The CDR3 is made up of 13 amino acids. The V gene's germline CDR1 is SGHDT and CDR2 YYEEEE. Trimming removed 6 bases at V and 3 bases at J, with 12 bases between. CDR3 amino acids: CASTWGGYYGYTF. The CDR3 bases are TGTGCCAGCACCTGGGGGGGATACTATGGCTACACCTTC.

The gene calls are TRBV6-5 and TRBJ1-3; D gene ambiguous. This CDR3 is built from 11 residues. Germline lookup yields CDR1 MNHEY and CDR2 SVGAGI. Trimming left V 7 bases short and J 4 bases short, with 5 bases between. In DNA form, the CDR3 reads TGTGCCAGCACTCAGGGAAACACCATATATTTT. Amino acids: CASTQGNTIYF.

V and J are TRBV19 and TRBJ1-2, with D tentatively TRBD1 (6 bases). Germline lookup yields CDR1 LNHDA and CDR2 SQIVND (reference sequence). The V end was cut by 6 bases, the J end by 0 bases, with 14 bases between. CDR3 size: 15 residues. CDR3 sequence (DNA): TGTGCCAGTAGGGACCAGGGGACGTCTAACTATGGCTACACCTTC. Translated, it gives CASRDQGTSNYGYTF.

V is TRBV15 and J is TRBJ2-7; D uncertain. Germline assignment: CDR1 LNHNV and CDR2 YYDKDF (reference sequence). The CDR3 loop spans 16 amino acids. V was cut by 0 bases and J by 7 bases, with 19 bases left in between. CDR3 sequence (DNA): TGTGCCACCAGCAGAGATACCCTGCCCGATCTCTATGAGCAGTACTTC. Translation gives CATSRDTLPDLYEQYF. The full variable domain, with the rest looked up from reference TRBV15 and TRBJ2-7, is DAMVIQNPRYQVTQFGKPVTLSCSQTLNHNVMYWYQQKSSQAPKLLFHYYDKDFNNEADTPDNFQSRRPNTSFCFLDIRSPGLGDTAMYLCATSRDTLPDLYEQYFGPGTRLTVT.

J is TRBJ2-7 and V is TRBV28; TRBD1 matches 10 bases. V trimming: 5 bases; J trimming: 7 bases; junction bases outside the gene matches: 14. This CDR3 has 16 residues. Germline assignment: CDR1 MDHEN and CDR2 SYDVKM. CDR3 amino acids: CASSRPPRQGAGEQYF. The CDR3 DNA sequence: TGTGCCAGCAGTCGCCCCCCGAGACAGGGGGCTGGTGAGCAGTACTTC.

There are a few counts of this clone. This rearrangement joins TRBV21-1 to TRBJ2-5; TRBD2, the table's D call, lacks a check against the DNA. TRBV21-1 is designated a pseudogene. The CDR3 runs to 15 residues. The CDR3 nucleotides are TGTGCCAGCCGCCCCCGTAGACTAGCGGAAGAGACCCAGTACTTC. It yields the protein CASRPRRLAEETQYF.

The table lists this clone with a count of one. The rearrangement links TRBV4-1 to TRBJ2-3; D not resolved. Germline V CDR1 and CDR2: MGHRA, YSYEKL. The CDR3 spans 14 residues. V was clipped by 0 bases and J by 3 bases, with 7 bases between them. CDR3 amino acids: CASSQDGPTDTQYF. CDR3 nucleotides: TGCGCCAGCAGCCAAGATGGGCCAACAGATACGCAGTATTTT.

In this sample, this clone turned up a few times. V gene TRBV2 combines with J gene TRBJ2-1, with no clear D. The V end was cut by 2 bases, the J end by 0 bases, with 5 bases between. This CDR3 comprises 14 residues. Germline V gene sequence: CDR1 SNHLY, CDR2 FYNNEI. This CDR3 is CASSENISYNEQFF. CDR3 nucleotides: TGTGCCAGCAGTGAAAATATCTCCTACAATGAGCAGTTCTTC.

V gene TRBV28 combines with J gene TRBJ2-7; D is uncertain. Germline CDR1 and CDR2: MDHEN and SYDVKM. The CDR3 length is 15 residues. Between the trimmed V and J ends, which lost 3 bases and 0 bases, there was a span of 12 bases. CDR3 protein: CASSLSGPSSYEQYF. The CDR3 DNA follows: TGTGCCAGCAGTTTGAGTGGGCCGAGCTCCTACGAGCAGTACTTC.

The rearrangement joins TRBV27 to TRBJ1-2; D perhaps matches TRBD1 (5 bases). This CDR3 spans 13 amino acids. Trimming shortened V by 3 bases and J by 4 bases, and 9 bases separated the two germline ends. The germline gives CDR1 MNHEY, CDR2 SMNVEV (reference sequence). The CDR3 sequence: CASSFGGGYGYTF. Written as DNA, the CDR3 is TGTGCCAGCAGTTTTGGCGGGGGCTATGGCTACACCTTC.

This chain uses TRBV2 with TRBJ2-7, with 8 bases matching TRBD1. V was clipped by 8 bases and J by 0 bases; unmatched bases: 6. CDR3 length equals 14 residues. Germline CDR1 SNHLY, CDR2 FYNNEI. The CDR3 loop is CASLGQGISYEQYF. In nucleotides, the CDR3 is TGTGCCAGCCTTGGACAGGGAATCTCCTACGAGCAGTACTTC. Complete variable domain (other parts from reference TRBV2 and TRBJ2-7): EPEVTQTPSHQVTQMGQEVILRCVPISNHLYFYWYRQILGQKVEFLVSFYNNEISEKSEIFDDQFSVERPDGSNFTLKIRSTKLEDSAMYFCASLGQGISYEQYFGPGTRLTVT.

This clone was recorded only once. The chain recombines TRBV28 with TRBJ1-5; a possible D gene is TRBD1 (5 bases). Germline V gives CDR1 MDHEN, CDR2 SYDVKM. The V gene lost 4 bases and the J gene lost 5 bases, with 9 bases spanning the gap. This CDR3 contains 13 residues. The chain's CDR3 is CASSSGPDQPQHF. For the CDR3, the DNA is TGTGCCAGCAGTTCAGGGCCGGATCAGCCCCAGCATTTT.

The J gene is TRBJ2-1, the V gene TRBV15, with 7 bases matching TRBD1. From germline, CDR1 is LNHNV and CDR2 YYDKDF (reference sequence). The CDR3 covers 16 residues. The junction had 5 bases not matched to a gene; V was cut back by 2 bases and J by 1 base. The CDR3 loop is CATSRTGTVSYNEQFF. The CDR3 bases are TGTGCCACCAGCAGAACAGGGACAGTGTCCTACAATGAGCAGTTCTTC. Full variable domain (outside the CDR3, taken from reference TRBV15 and TRBJ2-1): DAMVIQNPRYQVTQFGKPVTLSCSQTLNHNVMYWYQQKSSQAPKLLFHYYDKDFNNEADTPDNFQSRRPNTSFCFLDIRSPGLGDTAMYLCATSRTGTVSYNEQFFGPGTRLTVL.

V usage is TRBV28 and J usage is TRBJ2-7; no firm D call. Trimming left V 3 bases short and J 6 bases short, with 9 bases between. Germline CDR1 is MDHEN and CDR2 is SYDVKM. The CDR3 sequence is 12 residues long. The CDR3 sequence is CASSFLSSEQYF. CDR3 coding DNA: TGTGCCAGCAGTTTTTTGAGTTCCGAGCAGTACTTC.

CDR3 protein: CAISEEGSRYQETQYF. Here the CDR3 DNA reads TGTGCCATCAGTGAGGAGGGCAGCCGTTACCAAGAGACCCAGTACTTC. The chain links TRBV10-3 to TRBJ2-5; the D gene is possibly TRBD2 (5 bases). V lost 2 bases, J lost 0 bases, and 13 bases lay in between. The germline gives CDR1 ENHRY, CDR2 SYGVKD. The CDR3 is 16 residues long.